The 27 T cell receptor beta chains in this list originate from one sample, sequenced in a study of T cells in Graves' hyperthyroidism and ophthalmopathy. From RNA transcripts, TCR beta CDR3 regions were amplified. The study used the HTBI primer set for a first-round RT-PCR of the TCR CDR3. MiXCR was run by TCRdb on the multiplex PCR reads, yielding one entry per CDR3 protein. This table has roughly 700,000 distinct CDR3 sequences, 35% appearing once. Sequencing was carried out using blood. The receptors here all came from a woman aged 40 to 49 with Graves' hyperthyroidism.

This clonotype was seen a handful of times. The CDR3 here is CSARDRLGGGHGTAETQYF. CDR3 coding DNA: TGCAGTGCTAGAGATCGGTTGGGGGGGGGGCACGGGACGGCGGAGACCCAGTACTTC. This chain joins TRBV20-1 and TRBJ2-5, with a tentative D call TRBD2 (7 bases). This CDR3 region has 19 residues. CDR1 DFQATT and CDR2 SNEGSKA come from the germline V gene (reference sequence). Between the trimmed V and J ends, which lost 0 bases and 5 bases, there was a span of 28 bases.

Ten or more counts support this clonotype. In DNA form, the CDR3 reads TGCAGTGCTAGGGACTCTGCGATGGGTTGGAGGGGGTCTGGAAACACCATATATTTT. Its protein product is CSARDSAMGWRGSGNTIYF. The V call is TRBV20-1, the J call TRBJ1-3; a possible D gene is TRBD1 (6 bases). Germline V gives CDR1 DFQATT, CDR2 SNEGSKA (reference sequence). The V gene lost 3 bases and the J gene lost 1 base, with 25 bases spanning the gap. The CDR3 runs to 19 residues.

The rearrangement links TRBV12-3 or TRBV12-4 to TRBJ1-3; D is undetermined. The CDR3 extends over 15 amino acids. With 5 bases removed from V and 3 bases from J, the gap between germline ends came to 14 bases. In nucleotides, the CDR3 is TGTGCCAGCAGTCAACCGGGGAACGGTGGAAACACCATATATTTT. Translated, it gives CASSQPGNGGNTIYF.

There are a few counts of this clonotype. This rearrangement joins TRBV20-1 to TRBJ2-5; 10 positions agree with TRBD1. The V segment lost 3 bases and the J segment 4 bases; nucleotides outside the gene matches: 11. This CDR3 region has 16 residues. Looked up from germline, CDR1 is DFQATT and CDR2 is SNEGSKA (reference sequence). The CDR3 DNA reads TGCAGTGCTAGGCGGGACAGGGGAAGCTGGGGAGAGACCCAGTACTTC. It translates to CSARRDRGSWGETQYF.

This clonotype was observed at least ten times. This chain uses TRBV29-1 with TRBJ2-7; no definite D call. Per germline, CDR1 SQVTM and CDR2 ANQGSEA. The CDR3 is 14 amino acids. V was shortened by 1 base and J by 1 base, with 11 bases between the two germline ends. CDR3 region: CSVEAGQSSYEQYF. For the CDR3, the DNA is TGCAGCGTTGAAGCTGGTCAGAGTTCCTACGAGCAGTACTTC.

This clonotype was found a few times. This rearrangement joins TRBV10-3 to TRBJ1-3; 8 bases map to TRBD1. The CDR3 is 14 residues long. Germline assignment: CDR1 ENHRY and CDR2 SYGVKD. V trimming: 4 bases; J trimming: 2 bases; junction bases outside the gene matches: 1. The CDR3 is CAISADRAGNTIYF. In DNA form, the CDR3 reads TGTGCCATCAGTGCGGACAGGGCTGGAAACACCATATATTTT.

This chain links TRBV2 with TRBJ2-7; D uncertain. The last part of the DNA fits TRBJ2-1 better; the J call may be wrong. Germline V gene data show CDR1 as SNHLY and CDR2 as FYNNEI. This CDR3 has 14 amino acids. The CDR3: CASSDFRSYNEQFF. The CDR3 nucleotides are TGTGCCAGCAGTGATTTTCGATCCTACAATGAGCAGTTCTTC.

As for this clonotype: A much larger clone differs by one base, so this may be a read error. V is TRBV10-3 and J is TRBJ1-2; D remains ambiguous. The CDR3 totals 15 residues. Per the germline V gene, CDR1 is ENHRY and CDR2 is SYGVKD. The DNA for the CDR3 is TGTGCCAGCAGTCCCTGGACCGGGAAGAACTGTGGCTACACCTTC. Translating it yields CASSPWTGKNCGYTF.

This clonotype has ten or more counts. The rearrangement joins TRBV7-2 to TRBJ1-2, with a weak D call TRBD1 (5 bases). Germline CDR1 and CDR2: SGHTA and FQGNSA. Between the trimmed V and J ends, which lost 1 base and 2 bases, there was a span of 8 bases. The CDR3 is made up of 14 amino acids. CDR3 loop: CASSLERTNYGYTF. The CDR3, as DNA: TGTGCCAGCAGCTTAGAGCGGACAAACTATGGCTACACCTTC.

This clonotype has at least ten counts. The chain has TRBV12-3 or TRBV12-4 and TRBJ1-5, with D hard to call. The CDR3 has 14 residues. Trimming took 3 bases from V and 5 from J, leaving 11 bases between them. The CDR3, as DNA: TGTGCCAGCAGTTTTGGTCAGAATCATCAGCCCCAGCATTTT. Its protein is CASSFGQNHQPQHF.

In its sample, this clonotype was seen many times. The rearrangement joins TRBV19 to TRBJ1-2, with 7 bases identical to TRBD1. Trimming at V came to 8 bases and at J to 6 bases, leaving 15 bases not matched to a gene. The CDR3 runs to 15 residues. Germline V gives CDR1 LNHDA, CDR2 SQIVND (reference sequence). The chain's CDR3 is CASPEHRGVFDGYTF. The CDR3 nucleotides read TGTGCCAGTCCCGAGCACAGGGGAGTGTTTGATGGCTACACCTTC.

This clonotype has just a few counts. CDR3 coding DNA: TGCAGTGCTAGAGATCGGGTTGCGGGGGGCCGCGCTAATTCCGGGGAGCAGTACTTC. Amino acids: CSARDRVAGGRANSGEQYF. This chain joins TRBV20-1 and TRBJ2-7, with 8 bases lining up with TRBD2. CDR1 is DFQATT and CDR2 is SNEGSKA in the germline V gene (reference sequence). J gave up 7 bases and V 0 bases, and 23 bases lay outside the gene matches. The CDR3 runs 19 residues.

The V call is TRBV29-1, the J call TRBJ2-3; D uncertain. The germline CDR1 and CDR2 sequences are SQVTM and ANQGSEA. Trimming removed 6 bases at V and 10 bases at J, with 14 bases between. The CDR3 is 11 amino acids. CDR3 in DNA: TGCAGCGTCGAGGACGTCGATGCGCAGTATTTT. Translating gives CSVEDVDAQYF.

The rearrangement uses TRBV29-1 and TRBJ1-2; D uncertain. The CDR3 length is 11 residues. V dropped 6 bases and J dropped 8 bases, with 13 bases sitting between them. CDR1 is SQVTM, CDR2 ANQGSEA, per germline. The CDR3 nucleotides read TGCAGCGTCCGGGGAGCCCGCGGCTACACCTTC. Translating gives CSVRGARGYTF.

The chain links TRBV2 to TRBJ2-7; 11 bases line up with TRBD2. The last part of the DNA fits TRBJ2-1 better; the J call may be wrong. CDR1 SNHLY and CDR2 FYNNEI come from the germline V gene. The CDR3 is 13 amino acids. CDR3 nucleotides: TGTGCCAGCGGGGCTAGCGGGAGGCCCAAGCAGTTCTTC. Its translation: CASGASGRPKQFF.

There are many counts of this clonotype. Here the CDR3 DNA reads TGTGCCAGCAGCGCACAGATGAACACTGAAGCTTTCTTT. Its protein product is CASSAQMNTEAFF. This chain uses TRBV7-9 with TRBJ1-1; D remains ambiguous. The CDR3 has 13 amino acids. The germline V gene has CDR1 SEHNR and CDR2 FQNEAQ (reference sequence). Trimming left V 5 bases short and J 0 bases short, with 7 bases between.

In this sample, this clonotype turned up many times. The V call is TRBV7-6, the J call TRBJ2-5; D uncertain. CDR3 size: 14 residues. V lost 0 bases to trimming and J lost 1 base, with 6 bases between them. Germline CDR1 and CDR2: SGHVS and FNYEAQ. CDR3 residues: CASSLAPGQETQYF. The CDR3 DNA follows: TGTGCCAGCAGCTTAGCTCCTGGCCAAGAGACCCAGTACTTC.

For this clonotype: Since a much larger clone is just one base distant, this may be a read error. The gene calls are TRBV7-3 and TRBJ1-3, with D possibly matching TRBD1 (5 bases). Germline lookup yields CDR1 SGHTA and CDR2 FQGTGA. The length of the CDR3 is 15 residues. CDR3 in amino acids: CASSLIRDGGSTIYF. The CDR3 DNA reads TGTGCCAGCAGCTTAATCCGGGACGGTGGAAGCACCATATATTTT.

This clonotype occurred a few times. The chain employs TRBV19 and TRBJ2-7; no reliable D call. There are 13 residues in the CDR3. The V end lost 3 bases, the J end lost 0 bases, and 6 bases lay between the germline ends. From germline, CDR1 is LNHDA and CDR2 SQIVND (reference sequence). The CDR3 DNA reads TGTGCCAGTAGTATGAAGAGCTCCTACGAGCAGTACTTC. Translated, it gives CASSMKSSYEQYF.

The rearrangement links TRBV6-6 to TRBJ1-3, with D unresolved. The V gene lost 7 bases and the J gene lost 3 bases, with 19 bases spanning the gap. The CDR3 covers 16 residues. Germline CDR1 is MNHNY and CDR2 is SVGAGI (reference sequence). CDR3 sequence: CASIVAAAGYGNTIYF. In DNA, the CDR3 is TGTGCCAGCATCGTCGCCGCGGCAGGCTATGGAAACACCATATATTTT.

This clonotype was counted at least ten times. In nucleotides, the CDR3 is TGTGCCAGCAGCTCGACCACAGGGAAGGTCACTGAAGCTTTCTTT. Its translation is CASSSTTGKVTEAFF. This chain connects TRBV6-5 to TRBJ1-1; D is perhaps TRBD1 (6 bases). V shed 6 bases and J shed 4 bases, with 18 bases lying between them. From germline, CDR1 is MNHEY and CDR2 SVGAGI. This CDR3 has 15 amino acids.

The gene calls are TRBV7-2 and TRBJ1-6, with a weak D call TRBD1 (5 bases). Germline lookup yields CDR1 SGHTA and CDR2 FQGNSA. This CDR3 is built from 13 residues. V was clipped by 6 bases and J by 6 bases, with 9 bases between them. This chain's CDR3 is CASSGRGNSPLHF. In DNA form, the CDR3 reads TGTGCCAGCAGTGGGAGGGGTAATTCACCCCTCCACTTT.

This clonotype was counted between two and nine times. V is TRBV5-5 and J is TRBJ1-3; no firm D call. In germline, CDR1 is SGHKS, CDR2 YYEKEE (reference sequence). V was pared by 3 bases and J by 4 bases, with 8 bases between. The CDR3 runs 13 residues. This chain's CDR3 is CASSSLQGNTIYF. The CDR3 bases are TGTGCCAGCAGCTCCCTACAGGGAAACACCATATATTTT.

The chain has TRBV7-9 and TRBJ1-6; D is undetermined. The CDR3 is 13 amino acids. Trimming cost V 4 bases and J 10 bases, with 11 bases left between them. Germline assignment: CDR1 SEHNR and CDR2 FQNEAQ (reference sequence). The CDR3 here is CASSSGNVSPLHF. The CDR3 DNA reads TGTGCCAGCAGCTCTGGAAACGTCTCACCCCTCCACTTT.

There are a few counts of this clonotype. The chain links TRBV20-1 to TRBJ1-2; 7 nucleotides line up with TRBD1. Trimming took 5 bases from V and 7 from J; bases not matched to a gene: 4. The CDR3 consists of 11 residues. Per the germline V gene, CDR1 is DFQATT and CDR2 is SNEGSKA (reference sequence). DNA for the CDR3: TGCAGTGCTGAGGACAGGCTTGGCTACACCTTC. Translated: CSAEDRLGYTF.

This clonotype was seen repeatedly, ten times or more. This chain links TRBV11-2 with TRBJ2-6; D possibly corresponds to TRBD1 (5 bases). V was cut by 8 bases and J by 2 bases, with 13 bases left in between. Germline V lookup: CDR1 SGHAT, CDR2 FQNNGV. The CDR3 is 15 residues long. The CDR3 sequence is CASVTQVPGANVLTF. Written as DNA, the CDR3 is TGTGCCAGCGTAACACAGGTCCCTGGGGCCAACGTCCTGACTTTC.

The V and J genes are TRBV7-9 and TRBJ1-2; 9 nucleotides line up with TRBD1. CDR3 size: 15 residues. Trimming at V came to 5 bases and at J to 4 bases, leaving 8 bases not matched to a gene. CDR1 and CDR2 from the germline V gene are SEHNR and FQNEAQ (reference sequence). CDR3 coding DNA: TGTGCCAGCAGCCTGGGACAGGGCCAACCCTATGGCTACACCTTC. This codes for CASSLGQGQPYGYTF.